The T cell receptor beta chain described here comes from a study of control samples from healthy donors and cancer patients. V was trimmed by 5 bases and J by 8 bases, leaving 13 bases between them. The CDR3 is 13 amino acids. The germline gives CDR1 SGHRS, CDR2 YFSETQ. Only in-frame clones appear in the TCRdb table, and some are missing; sequencing was by immunoSEQ multiplex PCR. The sample shows approximately 150,000 clones, 96% of them seen only once. The rearrangement joins TRBV5-1 to TRBJ1-4; no clear D gene. Sequenced input: blood. The sequence derives from a woman aged 30 to 39 in good health. CDR3 residues: CASSTLTHEKLFF. The CDR3 DNA is TGCGCCAGCAGTACGTTGACGCACGAAAAACTGTTTTTT.